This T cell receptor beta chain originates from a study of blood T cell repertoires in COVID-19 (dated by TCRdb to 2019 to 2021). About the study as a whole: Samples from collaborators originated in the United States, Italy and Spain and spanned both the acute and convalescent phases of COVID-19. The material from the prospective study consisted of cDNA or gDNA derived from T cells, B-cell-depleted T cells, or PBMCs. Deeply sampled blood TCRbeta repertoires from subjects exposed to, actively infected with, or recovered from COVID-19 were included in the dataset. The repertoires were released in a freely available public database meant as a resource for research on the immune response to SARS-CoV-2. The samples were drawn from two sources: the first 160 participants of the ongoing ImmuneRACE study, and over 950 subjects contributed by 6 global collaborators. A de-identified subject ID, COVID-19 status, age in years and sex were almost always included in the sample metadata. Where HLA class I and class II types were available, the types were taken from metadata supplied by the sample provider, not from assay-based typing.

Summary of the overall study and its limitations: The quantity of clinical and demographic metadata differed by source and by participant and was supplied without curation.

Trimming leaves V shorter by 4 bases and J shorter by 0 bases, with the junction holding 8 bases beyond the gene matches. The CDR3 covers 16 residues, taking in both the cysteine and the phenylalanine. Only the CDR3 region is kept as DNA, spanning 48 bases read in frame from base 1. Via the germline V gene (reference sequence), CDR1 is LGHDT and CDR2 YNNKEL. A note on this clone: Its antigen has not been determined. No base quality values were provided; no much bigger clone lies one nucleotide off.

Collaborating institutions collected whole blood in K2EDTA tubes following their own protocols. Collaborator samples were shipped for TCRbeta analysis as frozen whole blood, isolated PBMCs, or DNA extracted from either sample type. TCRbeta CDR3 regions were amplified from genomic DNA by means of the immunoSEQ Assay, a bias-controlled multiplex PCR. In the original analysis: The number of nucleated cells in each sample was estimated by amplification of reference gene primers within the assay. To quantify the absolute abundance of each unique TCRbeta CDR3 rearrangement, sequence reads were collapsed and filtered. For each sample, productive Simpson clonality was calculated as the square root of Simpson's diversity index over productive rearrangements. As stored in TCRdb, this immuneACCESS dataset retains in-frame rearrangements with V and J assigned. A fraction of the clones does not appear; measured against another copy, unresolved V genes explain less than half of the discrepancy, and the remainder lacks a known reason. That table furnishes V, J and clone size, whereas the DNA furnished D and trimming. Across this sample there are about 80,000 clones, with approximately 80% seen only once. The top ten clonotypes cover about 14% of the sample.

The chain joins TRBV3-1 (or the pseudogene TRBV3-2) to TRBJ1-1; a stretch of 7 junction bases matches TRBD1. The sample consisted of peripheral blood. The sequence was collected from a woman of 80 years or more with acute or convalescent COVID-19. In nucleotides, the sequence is TGTGCCAGCAGCCCGCAGACAGGGTGGGTGAACACTGAAGCTTTCTTT. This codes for CASSPQTGWVNTEAFF.